The sequence of this T cell receptor (beta chain) was determined in a study of blood T cell repertoires in COVID-19. At the level of the study: Acute-phase and convalescent COVID-19 samples originated in the United States, Italy and Spain. T cells, B-cell-depleted T cells, or PBMCs provided the cDNA or gDNA that served as material.

The germline V gene has CDR1 SGHNT and CDR2 YYREEE (reference sequence). This CDR3 region has 16 residues. The V end lost 4 bases, the J end lost 0 bases, and 11 bases lay between the germline ends. In the original workflow: Cell counts per sample came from amplifying reference gene primers. Profiled with immunoSEQ multiplex PCR; TCRdb holds only in-frame clones, not every one. The D gene and trimming were derived from the DNA, and the V and J assignments and clone size from that table. This sample yields roughly 120,000 clones, of which about 88% are seen a single time; 3.7% belongs to the top ten. Input material: peripheral blood. The sequence derives from a man aged 50 or older with active COVID-19. The chain couples TRBV5-4 to TRBJ2-6, with D perhaps TRBD1 (5 bases). The CDR3 here is CASSIGVDSGANVLTF. CDR3 bases: TGTGCCAGCAGCATAGGGGTCGACTCTGGGGCCAACGTCCTGACTTTC.